This T cell receptor (beta chain) was profiled in a study of cytomegalovirus exposure and HLA in healthy donors. Study in general: Some 85 million unique TCRs, all from HLA-typed donors, were included in an early release of the data.

The PCR used 60 Vbeta and 13 Jbeta primers. This table comes from immunoSEQ multiplex PCR, and its TCRdb copy is limited to in-frame clones, with some not included. The top ten hold 1.7% of the sample, which has approximately 190,000 clones, roughly 80% seen once. Germline V gene sequence: CDR1 MGHRA, CDR2 YSYEKL. The CDR3 runs 14 residues. Trimming cost V 4 bases and J 9 bases; bases outside gene matches: 3. The source is a woman aged 18-29 years in good health and CMV-seronegative. Sample: PBMCs. The chain couples TRBV4-1 to TRBJ2-1; 13 positions match TRBD2. CDR3 protein: CASSLGLAGVEQFF. The CDR3 DNA reads as TGCGCCAGCAGCCTCGGACTAGCGGGAGTTGAGCAGTTCTTC.